Listed here are 28 T cell receptor beta chains from one sample, sequenced in a study of shared clonotypes between healthy human individuals. Produced via immunoSEQ multiplex PCR; TCRdb's table is partial and in-frame only. The table lists roughly 1,000,000 clones, approximately 78% of them singletons. Specimen: memory CD4+ T cells from PBMCs. The subset is: CD45RA-negative fraction. The receptors originated from a man between 18 and 29 years old in good health. Some clones in this sample may be carry-over from other donors' samples.

J is TRBJ2-7 and V is TRBV2, with TRBD1 identical over 8 bases. CDR1 SNHLY and CDR2 FYNNEI come from the germline V gene. Trimming took 8 bases from V and 1 from J; bases not matched to a gene: 4. The CDR3 covers 13 residues. The CDR3 here is CASRGQGSYEQYF. For the CDR3, the DNA is TGTGCCAGCCGAGGACAGGGTTCCTACGAGCAGTACTTC.

A remark on this clone: The same CDR3 arises from other DNA sequences in this sample as well. The chain combines TRBV7-2 with TRBJ2-7, with TRBD2 identical over 10 bases. V was clipped by 1 base and J by 1 base; unmatched bases: 4. The V gene's germline CDR1 is SGHTA and CDR2 FQGNSA. The CDR3 sequence is 16 residues long. The CDR3 region is CASSLGPAGGSYEQYF. CDR3 coding DNA: TGTGCCAGCAGCTTAGGGCCAGCGGGAGGGTCCTACGAGCAGTACTTC.

This clone was seen once. The rearrangement uses TRBV7-3 and TRBJ2-4, with 8 positions matching TRBD2. The CDR3 extends over 15 amino acids. J lost 7 bases, V lost 4 bases, and 9 bases had no gene match. The germline V gene encodes CDR1 SGHTA and CDR2 FQGTGA. This chain's CDR3 is CASSSTGTRGNIQYF. CDR3 DNA: TGTGCCAGCAGCTCAACCGGGACTAGGGGGAACATTCAGTACTTC.

This clone appeared a few times. The same CDR3 arises from other DNA sequences in this sample as well. DNA of the CDR3: TGTGCCAGCAGCTTTACGTTGAACACTGAAGCTTTCTTT. This codes for CASSFTLNTEAFF. V gene TRBV11-3 combines with J gene TRBJ1-1; D gene ambiguous. Looked up from germline, CDR1 is SGHNT and CDR2 is YENEEA. Trimming took off 3 bases at V and 0 bases at J, with 5 bases between the two ends. The CDR3 consists of 13 residues.

This chain joins TRBV5-5 and TRBJ1-2, with D perhaps matching TRBD1 (5 bases). Germline V gene sequence: CDR1 SGHKS, CDR2 YYEKEE (reference sequence). The V gene lost 4 bases and the J gene lost 3 bases, with 16 bases spanning the gap. This CDR3 region has 15 residues. DNA for the CDR3: TGTGCCAGCAGCGTCCGGGACCTACCTTACTATGGCTACACCTTC. Translation gives CASSVRDLPYYGYTF. The entire variable domain, with the rest obtained from reference TRBV5-5 and TRBJ1-2, is as follows: DAGVTQSPTHLIKTRGQQVTLRCSPISGHKSVSWYQQVLGQGPQFIFQYYEKEERGRGNFPDRFSARQFPNYSSELNVNALLLGDSALYLCASSVRDLPYYGYTFGSGTRLTVV.

The chain recombines TRBV7-2 with TRBJ2-3; D gene uncertain. Germline CDR1 SGHTA, CDR2 FQGNSA. With 7 bases removed from V and 0 bases from J, the gap between germline ends came to 14 bases. The CDR3 is 15 residues long. The CDR3 DNA reads as TGTGCCAGCACCCTCGCAGTCTGGAGCACAGATACGCAGTATTTT. This translates into CASTLAVWSTDTQYF.

This clone was picked up a small number of times. The V and J genes are TRBV6-5 and TRBJ2-3, with D perhaps matching TRBD1 or TRBD2 (6 bases each). Trimming took off 6 bases at V and 2 bases at J, with 9 bases between the two ends. CDR1 and CDR2 (germline): MNHEY, SVGAGI. The CDR3 totals 13 residues. CDR3 region: CASRGGYTDTQYF. In DNA, the CDR3 is TGTGCCAGCAGAGGGGGGTACACAGATACGCAGTATTTT.

This clone was observed a single time. This chain joins TRBV7-9 and TRBJ2-3; no clear D gene. CDR1 is SEHNR, CDR2 FQNEAQ, per germline (reference sequence). This CDR3 is 12 amino acids long. V gave up 4 bases and J gave up 2 bases, with 4 bases separating them. In DNA form, the CDR3 reads TGTGCCAGCAGCTCCGCCACAGATACGCAGTATTTT. This sequence encodes CASSSATDTQYF.

The chain carries TRBV19 and TRBJ1-2; TRBD1 is a possible D gene (5 bases). Trimming took off 7 bases at V and 7 bases at J, with 16 bases between the two ends. Germline-derived CDR1 and CDR2 are LNHDA and SQIVND (reference sequence). This CDR3 has 13 residues. CDR3 protein: CASTAGIVRGYTF. DNA for the CDR3: TGTGCCAGTACCGCAGGGATTGTACGTGGCTACACCTTC.

This clone occurred a few times. The rearrangement links TRBV19 to TRBJ2-1; a possible D gene is TRBD1 (5 bases). With 1 base removed from V and 6 bases from J, the gap between germline ends came to 10 bases. The CDR3 extends over 14 amino acids. Germline lookup yields CDR1 LNHDA and CDR2 SQIVND (reference sequence). The CDR3 nucleotides read TGTGCCAGTAGTATAGTTGTCAGGGCCAATGAGCAGTTCTTC. The encoded protein is CASSIVVRANEQFF.

The chain has TRBV2 and TRBJ2-2; no clear D. The CDR3 is 14 residues long. CDR1 SNHLY and CDR2 FYNNEI come from the germline V gene. V dropped 7 bases and J dropped 2 bases, with 11 bases sitting between them. The CDR3 loop reads CASKVEINTGELFF. The CDR3 nucleotides read TGTGCCAGCAAGGTAGAGATCAACACCGGGGAGCTGTTTTTT.

In this sample, this clone turned up once. In DNA, the CDR3 is TGCGCCAGCAGCCTCCCGACTCCCACCGGGGAGCTGTTTTTT. Translating gives CASSLPTPTGELFF. This chain joins TRBV5-1 and TRBJ2-2, with no clear D. The CDR3 extends over 14 amino acids. Trimming pared 4 bases from V and 4 bases from J, leaving 11 bases between. Germline V gene sequence: CDR1 SGHRS, CDR2 YFSETQ.

This clone was counted at least ten times. This chain uses TRBV7-9 with TRBJ2-6; D remains unclear. V lost 5 bases and J 0 bases, leaving 11 bases between the germline ends. Germline CDR1 and CDR2: SEHNR and FQNEAQ (reference sequence). This CDR3 has 16 residues. CDR3 protein: CASSQSTLSGANVLTF. CDR3 sequence (DNA): TGTGCCAGCAGCCAGAGTACGCTCTCTGGGGCCAACGTCCTGACTTTC.

V is TRBV28 and J is TRBJ1-2; D is undetermined. The V end lost 5 bases, the J end lost 4 bases, and 14 bases lay between the germline ends. CDR3 size: 14 residues. CDR1 is MDHEN, CDR2 SYDVKM, per germline. The CDR3 loop is CASSNHNSGYGYTF. The CDR3 DNA is TGTGCCAGCAGTAACCATAACAGCGGCTATGGCTACACCTTC.

The chain combines TRBV7-2 with TRBJ2-2, with 7 bases matching TRBD1. The CDR3 length is 13 residues. The junction had 6 bases not matched to a gene; V was cut back by 5 bases and J by 9 bases. The V gene's germline CDR1 is SGHTA and CDR2 FQGNSA. CDR3 in DNA: TGTGCCAGCAGCCTACAGGGGTGGAGGGAGCTGTTTTTT. Its translation is CASSLQGWRELFF.

This clone was recorded only once. The rearrangement links TRBV5-4 to TRBJ2-5; D may be TRBD1 (6 bases). Germline V gene data show CDR1 as SGHNT and CDR2 as YYREEE (reference sequence). This CDR3 spans 16 amino acids. Between the trimmed V and J ends, which lost 0 bases and 1 base, there was a span of 13 bases. The DNA for the CDR3 is TGTGCCAGCAGCTTGGGGGCAGGGGCCATCCAAGAGACCCAGTACTTC. It encodes CASSLGAGAIQETQYF.

As regards this clone: This same CDR3 is encoded by further DNA sequences in the sample. CDR3 protein: CASSLDGLSGNTIYF. Here the CDR3 DNA reads TGTGCCAGCAGCTTAGATGGGCTTTCTGGAAACACCATATATTTT. This chain connects TRBV7-9 to TRBJ1-3; D gene uncertain. Germline loops: CDR1 SEHNR, CDR2 FQNEAQ (reference sequence). Trimming cost V 1 base and J 1 base, with 8 bases left between them. CDR3 length: 15 residues. The entire variable domain, with the rest obtained from reference TRBV7-9 and TRBJ1-3, is as follows: DTGVSQNPRHKITKRGQNVTFRCDPISEHNRLYWYRQTLGQGPEFLTYFQNEAQLEKSRLLSDRFSAERPKGSFSTLEIQRTEQGDSAMYLCASSLDGLSGNTIYFGEGSWLTVV.

The J gene is TRBJ2-7, the V gene TRBV7-3; D possibly corresponds to TRBD1 (7 bases). The germline V gene encodes CDR1 SGHTA and CDR2 FQGTGA. V dropped 3 bases and J dropped 2 bases, with 17 bases sitting between them. The CDR3 covers 16 residues. The CDR3, as DNA: TGTGCCAGCAGCTTGGGACCGGGGGACAGCCCCTACGAGCAGTACTTC. Protein: CASSLGPGDSPYEQYF.

This chain links TRBV28 with TRBJ1-2, with unresolved D. This CDR3 is 14 amino acids long. Germline lookup yields CDR1 MDHEN and CDR2 SYDVKM. The V end lost 6 bases, the J end lost 4 bases, and 15 bases lay between the germline ends. CDR3 loop: CASSTMGLGYGYTF. CDR3 sequence (DNA): TGTGCCAGCAGCACGATGGGGTTGGGCTATGGCTACACCTTC.

The chain carries TRBV4-1 and TRBJ2-7, with a tentative D call TRBD2 (6 bases). The CDR3 covers 17 residues. Between the trimmed V and J ends, which lost 1 base and 0 bases, there was a span of 16 bases. CDR1 MGHRA and CDR2 YSYEKL come from the germline V gene. This chain's CDR3 is CASSQGPNLADSYEQYF. CDR3 bases: TGCGCCAGCAGCCAAGGTCCAAACTTAGCGGACTCCTACGAGCAGTACTTC.

The chain combines TRBV28 with TRBJ1-3; D remains unclear. This CDR3 contains 14 residues. The germline gives CDR1 MDHEN, CDR2 SYDVKM. V lost 2 bases and J 0 bases, leaving 5 bases between the germline ends. DNA of the CDR3: TGTGCCAGCAGTTTAGTAGTCTCTGGAAACACCATATATTTT. This gives the protein CASSLVVSGNTIYF.

This clone was recorded a few times. This rearrangement joins TRBV29-1 to TRBJ2-5, with 9 bases matching TRBD2. Germline lookup yields CDR1 SQVTM and CDR2 ANQGSEA. This CDR3 has 12 amino acids. V trimming: 7 bases; J trimming: 2 bases; junction bases outside the gene matches: 2. This CDR3 reads CSALAGQETQYF. CDR3 sequence (DNA): TGCAGCGCCCTAGCGGGACAAGAGACCCAGTACTTC.

The rearrangement uses TRBV6-5 and TRBJ2-7; D remains ambiguous. The germline CDR1 and CDR2 sequences are MNHEY and SVGAGI. The CDR3 is 14 residues long. V was trimmed by 2 bases and J by 6 bases, leaving 14 bases between them. In nucleotides, the CDR3 is TGTGCCAGCAGTTACCACCCCTCTGGCAGCGAGCAGTACTTC. Translating gives CASSYHPSGSEQYF.

This sequence joins TRBV9 and TRBJ2-7; TRBD2 matches 15 bases. Unmatched junction bases numbered 1, after V lost 0 bases and J lost 3 bases. The CDR3 consists of 16 residues. Per the germline V gene, CDR1 is SGDLS and CDR2 is YYNGEE. The CDR3 protein is CASSVGTSGRGYEQYF. As DNA, the CDR3 is TGTGCCAGCAGCGTAGGGACTAGCGGGAGGGGCTACGAGCAGTACTTC. Together with reference TRBV9 and TRBJ2-7, the CDR3 gives the full variable domain: DSGVTQTPKHLITATGQRVTLRCSPRSGDLSVYWYQQSLDQGLQFLIQYYNGEERAKGNILERFSAQQFPDLHSELNLSSLELGDSALYFCASSVGTSGRGYEQYFGPGTRLTVT.

The chain joins TRBV7-8 to TRBJ1-3, with 7 bases matching TRBD1. The CDR3 contains 15 residues. The germline V gene has CDR1 SGHVS and CDR2 FQNEAQ. The V and J ends lost 5 bases and 3 bases, in that order; junction bases with no gene match: 7. CDR3 loop: CASSPQGGFGNTIYF. The CDR3 bases are TGTGCCAGCAGCCCTCAGGGGGGCTTTGGAAACACCATATATTTT.

This rearrangement joins TRBV27 to TRBJ2-3; unclear D gene. Germline V gene lookup returns CDR1 MNHEY and CDR2 SMNVEV (reference sequence). V shed 3 bases and J shed 7 bases, with 5 bases lying between them. This CDR3 comprises 11 residues. The chain's CDR3 is CASSFSNTQYF. Here the CDR3 DNA reads TGTGCCAGCAGTTTTTCAAATACGCAGTATTTT.

This clone was seen more than once but under ten times. The V gene is TRBV7-2, the J gene TRBJ2-7; D is uncertain. This CDR3 contains 14 residues. The V gene lost 0 bases and the J gene lost 4 bases, with 10 bases spanning the gap. CDR1 and CDR2 from the germline V gene are SGHTA and FQGNSA. The DNA of the CDR3 is TGTGCCAGCAGCTTAGCCCTAGGGCAATACGAGCAGTACTTC. This sequence encodes CASSLALGQYEQYF.

This clone was seen a few times. The V and J genes are TRBV28 and TRBJ1-4; 9 bases are shared with TRBD1. Germline values: CDR1 MDHEN, CDR2 SYDVKM. The trim removed 5 bases at V and 7 bases at J, leaving 17 bases unmatched. This CDR3 is built from 18 residues. CDR3 protein: CASSESRGTGLTFEKLFF. For the CDR3, the DNA is TGTGCCAGCAGTGAGAGTCGAGGGACAGGGTTGACTTTTGAAAAACTGTTTTTT.